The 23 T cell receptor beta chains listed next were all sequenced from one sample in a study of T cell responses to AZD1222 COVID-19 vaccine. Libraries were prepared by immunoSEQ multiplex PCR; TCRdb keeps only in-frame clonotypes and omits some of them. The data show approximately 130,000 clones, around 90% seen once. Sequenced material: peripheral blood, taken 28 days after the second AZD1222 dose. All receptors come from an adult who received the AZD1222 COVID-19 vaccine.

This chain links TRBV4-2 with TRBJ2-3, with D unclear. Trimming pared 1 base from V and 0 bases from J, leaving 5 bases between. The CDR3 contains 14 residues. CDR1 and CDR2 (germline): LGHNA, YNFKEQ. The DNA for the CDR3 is TGTGCCAGCAGCCAAGGGACCAGCACAGATACGCAGTATTTT. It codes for CASSQGTSTDTQYF.

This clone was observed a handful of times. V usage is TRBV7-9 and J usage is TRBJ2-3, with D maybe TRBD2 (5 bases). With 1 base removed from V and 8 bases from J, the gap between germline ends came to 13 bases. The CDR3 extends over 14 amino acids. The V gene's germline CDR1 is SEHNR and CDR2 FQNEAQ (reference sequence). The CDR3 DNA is TGTGCCAGCAGCTTAGACGCTAGCCCCGGTACGCAGTATTTT. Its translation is CASSLDASPGTQYF.

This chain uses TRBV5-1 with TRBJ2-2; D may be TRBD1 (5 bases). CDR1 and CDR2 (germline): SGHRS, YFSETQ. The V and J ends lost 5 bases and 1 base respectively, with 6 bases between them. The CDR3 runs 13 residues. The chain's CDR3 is CASSGQNTGELFF. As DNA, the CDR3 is TGCGCCAGCAGTGGACAGAACACCGGGGAGCTGTTTTTT.

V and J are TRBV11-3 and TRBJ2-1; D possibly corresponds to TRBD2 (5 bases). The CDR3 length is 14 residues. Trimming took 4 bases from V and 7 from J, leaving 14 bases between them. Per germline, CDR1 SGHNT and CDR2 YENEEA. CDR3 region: CASSSPGRRNEQFF. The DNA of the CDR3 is TGTGCCAGCAGCTCCCCTGGCCGGAGGAATGAGCAGTTCTTC.

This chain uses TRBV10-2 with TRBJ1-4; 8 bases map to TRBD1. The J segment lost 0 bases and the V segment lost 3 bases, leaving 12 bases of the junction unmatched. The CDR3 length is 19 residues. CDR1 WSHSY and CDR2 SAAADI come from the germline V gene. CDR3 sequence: CASSDGQGGNVATNEKLFF. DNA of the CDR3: TGCGCCAGCAGTGATGGACAGGGTGGGAACGTTGCAACTAATGAAAAACTGTTTTTT.

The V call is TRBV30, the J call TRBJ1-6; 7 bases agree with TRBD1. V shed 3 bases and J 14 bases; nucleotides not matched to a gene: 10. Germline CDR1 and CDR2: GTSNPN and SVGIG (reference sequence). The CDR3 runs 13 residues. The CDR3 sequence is CAWRVGGAGSLHF. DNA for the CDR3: TGTGCCTGGAGGGTAGGGGGCGCAGGTTCCCTCCACTTT.

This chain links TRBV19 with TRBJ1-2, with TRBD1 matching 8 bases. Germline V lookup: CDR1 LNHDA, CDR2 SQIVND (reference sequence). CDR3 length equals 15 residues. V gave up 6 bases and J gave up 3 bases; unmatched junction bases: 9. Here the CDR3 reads CASRPPGQGDYGYTF. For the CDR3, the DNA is TGTGCCAGTAGGCCCCCCGGACAGGGAGACTATGGCTACACCTTC.

The CDR3, as DNA: TGCGCCAGCAGCCCGGGACTAGCGGGGGGTTCTGAGCAGTTCTTC. This encodes CASSPGLAGGSEQFF. The chain carries TRBV5-1 and TRBJ2-1; 15 bases are shared with TRBD2. V gave up 4 bases and J gave up 9 bases; unmatched junction bases: 5. This CDR3 spans 15 amino acids. CDR1 SGHRS and CDR2 YFSETQ come from the germline V gene.

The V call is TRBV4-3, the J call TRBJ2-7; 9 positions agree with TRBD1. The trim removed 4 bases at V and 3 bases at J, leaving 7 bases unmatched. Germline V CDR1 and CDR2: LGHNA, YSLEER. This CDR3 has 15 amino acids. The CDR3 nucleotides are TGCGCCAGCAGCCCAGGGACAGGGAGGGGCTACGAGCAGTACTTC. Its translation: CASSPGTGRGYEQYF.

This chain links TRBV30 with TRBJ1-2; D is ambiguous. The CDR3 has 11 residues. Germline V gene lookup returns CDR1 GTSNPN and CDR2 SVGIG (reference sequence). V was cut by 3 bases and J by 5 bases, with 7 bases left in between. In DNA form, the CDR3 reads TGTGCCTGGAGGGTGTATTATGGCTACACCTTC. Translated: CAWRVYYGYTF.

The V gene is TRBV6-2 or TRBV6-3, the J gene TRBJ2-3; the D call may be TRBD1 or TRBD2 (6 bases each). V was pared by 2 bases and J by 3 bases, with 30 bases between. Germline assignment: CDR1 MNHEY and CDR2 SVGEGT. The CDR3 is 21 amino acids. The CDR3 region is CASSYRLVEYYREVTTDTQYF. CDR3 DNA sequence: TGTGCCAGCAGTTACCGTTTGGTGGAATACTACAGGGAGGTGACAACAGATACGCAGTATTTT.

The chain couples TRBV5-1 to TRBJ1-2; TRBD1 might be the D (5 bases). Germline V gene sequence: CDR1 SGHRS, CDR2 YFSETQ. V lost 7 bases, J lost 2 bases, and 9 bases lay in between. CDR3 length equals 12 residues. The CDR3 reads CASRDENYGYTF. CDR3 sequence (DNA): TGCGCCAGCCGGGACGAGAACTATGGCTACACCTTC. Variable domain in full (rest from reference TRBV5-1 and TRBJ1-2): KAGVTQTPRYLIKTRGQQVTLSCSPISGHRSVSWYQQTPGQGLQFLFEYFSETQRNKGNFPGRFSGRQFSNSRSEMNVSTLELGDSALYLCASRDENYGYTFGSGTRLTVV.

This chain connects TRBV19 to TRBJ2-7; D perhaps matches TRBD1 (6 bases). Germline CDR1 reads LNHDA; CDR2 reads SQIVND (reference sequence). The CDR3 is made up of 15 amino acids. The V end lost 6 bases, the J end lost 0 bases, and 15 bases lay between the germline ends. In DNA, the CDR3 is TGTGCCAGTAGCCGTACAACAGGGAGCTCCTACGAGCAGTACTTC. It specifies CASSRTTGSSYEQYF.

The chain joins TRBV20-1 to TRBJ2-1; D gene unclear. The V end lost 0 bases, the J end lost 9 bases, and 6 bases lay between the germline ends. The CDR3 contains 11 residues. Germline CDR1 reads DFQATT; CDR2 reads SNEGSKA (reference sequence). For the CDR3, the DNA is TGCAGTGCTAGAGATAACACTGAGCAGTTCTTC. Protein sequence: CSARDNTEQFF.

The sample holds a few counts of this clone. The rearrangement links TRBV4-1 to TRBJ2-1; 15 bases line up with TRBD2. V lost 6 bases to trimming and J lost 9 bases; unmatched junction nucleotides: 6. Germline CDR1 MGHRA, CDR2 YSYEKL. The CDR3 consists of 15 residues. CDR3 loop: CASRTGLAGGSEQFF. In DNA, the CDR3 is TGCGCCAGCAGAACCGGACTAGCGGGAGGGAGTGAGCAGTTCTTC.

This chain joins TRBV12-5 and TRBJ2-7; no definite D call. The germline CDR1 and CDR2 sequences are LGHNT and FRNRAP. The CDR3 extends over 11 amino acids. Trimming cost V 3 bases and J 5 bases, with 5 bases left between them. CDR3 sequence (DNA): TGTGCTAGTGGTTTATCGGACGAGCAGTACTTC. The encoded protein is CASGLSDEQYF. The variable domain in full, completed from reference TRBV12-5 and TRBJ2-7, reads DARVTQTPRHKVTEMGQEVTMRCQPILGHNTVFWYRQTMMQGLELLAYFRNRAPLDDSGMPKDRFSAEMPDATLATLKIQPSEPRDSAVYFCASGLSDEQYFGPGTRLTVT.

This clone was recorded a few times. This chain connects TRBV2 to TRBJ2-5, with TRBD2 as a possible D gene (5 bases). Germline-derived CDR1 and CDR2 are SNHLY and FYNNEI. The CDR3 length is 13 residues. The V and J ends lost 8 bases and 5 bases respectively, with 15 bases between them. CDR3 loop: CASLPEVWETQYF. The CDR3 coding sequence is TGTGCCAGCCTCCCGGAGGTTTGGGAGACCCAGTACTTC.

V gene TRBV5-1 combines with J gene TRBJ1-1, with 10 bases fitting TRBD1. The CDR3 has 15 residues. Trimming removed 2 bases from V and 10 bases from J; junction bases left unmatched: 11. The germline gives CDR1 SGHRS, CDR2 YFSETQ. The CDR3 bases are TGCGCCAGCAGCTTTCCGGGACAGGGGATGACTAGAGCTTTCTTT. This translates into CASSFPGQGMTRAFF.

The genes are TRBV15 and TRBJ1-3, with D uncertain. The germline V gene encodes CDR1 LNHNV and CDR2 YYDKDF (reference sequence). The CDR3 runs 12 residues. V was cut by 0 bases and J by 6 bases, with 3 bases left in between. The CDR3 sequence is CATSRDQNTIYF. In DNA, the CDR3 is TGTGCCACCAGCAGAGATCAAAACACCATATATTTT.

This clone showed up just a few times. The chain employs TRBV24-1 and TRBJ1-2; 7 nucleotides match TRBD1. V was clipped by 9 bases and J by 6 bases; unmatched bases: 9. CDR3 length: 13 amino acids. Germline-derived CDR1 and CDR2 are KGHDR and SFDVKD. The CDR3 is CATYRGAKDGYTF. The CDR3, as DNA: TGTGCCACCTACAGGGGCGCCAAGGATGGCTACACCTTC.

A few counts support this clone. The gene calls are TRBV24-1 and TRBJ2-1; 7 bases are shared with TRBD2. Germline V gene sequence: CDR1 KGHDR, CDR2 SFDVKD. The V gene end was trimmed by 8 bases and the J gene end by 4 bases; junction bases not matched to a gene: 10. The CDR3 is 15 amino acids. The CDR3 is CATTGGAGAYNEQFF. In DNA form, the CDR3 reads TGTGCCACCACCGGAGGCGCGGGAGCTTACAATGAGCAGTTCTTC.

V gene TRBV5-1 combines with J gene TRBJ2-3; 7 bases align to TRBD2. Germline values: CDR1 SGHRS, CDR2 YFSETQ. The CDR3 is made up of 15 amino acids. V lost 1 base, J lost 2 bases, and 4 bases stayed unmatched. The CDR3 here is CASSLSGRATDTQYF. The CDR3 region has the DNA TGCGCCAGCAGCTTGTCGGGGAGGGCCACAGATACGCAGTATTTT.

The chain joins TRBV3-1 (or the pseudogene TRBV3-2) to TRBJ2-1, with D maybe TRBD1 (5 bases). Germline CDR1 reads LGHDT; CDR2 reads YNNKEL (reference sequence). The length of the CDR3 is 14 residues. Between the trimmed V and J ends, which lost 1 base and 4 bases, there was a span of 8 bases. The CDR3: CASSQADRYNEQFF. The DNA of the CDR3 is TGTGCCAGCAGCCAAGCCGACAGATACAATGAGCAGTTCTTC.